Below are 5 T cell receptor beta chains sequenced from a single sample in a study of shared clonotypes between healthy human individuals. Naive CD8 cells lacked CD45RO and underwent positive selection for CCR7, leaving out terminally differentiated effector memory CD45RA+ cells. Here immunoSEQ multiplex PCR was the method, and the copy in TCRdb shows in-frame clones only, minus some. The sample lists nearly 2 million clones, less than 95% occurring once. Sequenced input: naive CD8+ T cells sorted from blood. Every receptor here comes from a man in his late teens or twenties in good health.

V usage is TRBV6-1 and J usage is TRBJ2-7, with D perhaps TRBD1 (7 bases). Germline V gene sequence: CDR1 MNHNS, CDR2 SASEGT. V lost 2 bases to trimming and J lost 3 bases, with 17 bases between them. The CDR3 is 16 residues long. In DNA form, the CDR3 reads TGTGCCAGCAGTGAATGGTCCAGGGGGGCCAGCTACGAGCAGTACTTC. It is translated as CASSEWSRGASYEQYF.

The chain couples TRBV29-1 to TRBJ1-2, with 9 bases aligning to TRBD1. CDR3 length equals 13 residues. V shed 3 bases, J shed 8 bases, and the junction held 7 bases outside the gene matches. Germline CDR1 reads SQVTM; CDR2 reads ANQGSEA. CDR3 nucleotides: TGCAGCGTTGAGGGGACAGGGATTGTAGGCTACACCTTC. The encoded protein is CSVEGTGIVGYTF.

This chain uses TRBV7-9 with TRBJ2-7; 7 bases agree with TRBD1. Germline trimming cut 1 base from V and 6 bases from J; bases unmatched to any gene: 12. The germline V gene encodes CDR1 SEHNR and CDR2 FQNEAQ (reference sequence). This CDR3 is 16 amino acids long. DNA of the CDR3: TGTGCCAGCAGCTTAGATTTGGTTGGGACAGATCTCGAGCAGTACTTC. Amino acid sequence: CASSLDLVGTDLEQYF.

This chain links TRBV5-8 with TRBJ1-2; D gene ambiguous. The V end was cut by 2 bases, the J end by 4 bases, with 6 bases between. Germline V gene lookup returns CDR1 SGHTS and CDR2 YDEGEE. The CDR3 consists of 12 residues. As DNA, the CDR3 is TGTGCCAGCAGCTTAGCCATCTATGGCTACACCTTC. Its translation: CASSLAIYGYTF.

The V call is TRBV27, the J call TRBJ1-2; D is perhaps TRBD1 (6 bases). This CDR3 comprises 13 residues. V lost 3 bases and J 6 bases, leaving 11 bases between the germline ends. Germline V gene sequence: CDR1 MNHEY, CDR2 SMNVEV (reference sequence). CDR3 protein: CASSFGGGHGYTF. The CDR3 DNA is TGTGCCAGCAGTTTCGGAGGGGGGCATGGCTACACCTTC.